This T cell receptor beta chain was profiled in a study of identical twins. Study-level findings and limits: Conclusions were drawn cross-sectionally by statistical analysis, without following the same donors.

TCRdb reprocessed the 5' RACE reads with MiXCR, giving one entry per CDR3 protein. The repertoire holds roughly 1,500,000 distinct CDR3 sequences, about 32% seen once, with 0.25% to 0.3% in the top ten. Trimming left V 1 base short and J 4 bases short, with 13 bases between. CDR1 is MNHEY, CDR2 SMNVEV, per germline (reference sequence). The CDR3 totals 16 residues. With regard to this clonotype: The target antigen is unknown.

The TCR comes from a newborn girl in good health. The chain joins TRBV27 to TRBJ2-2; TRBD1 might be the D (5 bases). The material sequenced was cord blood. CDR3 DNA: TGTGCCAGCAGTTTATTTCCAGGGTCGGGCACCGGGGAGCTGTTTTTT. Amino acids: CASSLFPGSGTGELFF.